A selection of T cell receptor beta chains follows, all from one sample in a study of T cell responses to AZD1222 COVID-19 vaccine. TCRdb's table, derived via immunoSEQ multiplex PCR, lists solely in-frame clones and lacks some. Of under 150,000 clones listed, approximately 90% are singletons. The source was peripheral blood, collected on day 0 of AZD1222 vaccination. The origin of the receptors is an adult in good health. The CDR3 runs from the conserved cysteine through the conserved F or W. A D gene is named only where the DNA matches it firmly. The size entry is marked missing in some rows and otherwise reads once, few, many or a size class.

>TRBD1|.|TRBJ1-4|TRBV7-9
TGTGCCAGCAGCTCAGGACAGGTGGAAGACGAAAAACTGTTTTTT
CASSSGQVEDEKLFF
>TRBD1|.|TRBJ1-4|TRBV6-1
TGTGCCAGCAGGGAAGGACAGGCAACTAATGAAAAACTGTTTTTT
CASREGQATNEKLFF
>.|.|TRBJ1-4|TRBV27
TGTGCCAGCAGTTCCCCCCGGTTCGGTAATGAAAAACTGTTTTTT
CASSSPRFGNEKLFF
>.|.|TRBJ1-1|TRBV3-1/TRBV3-2
TGTGCCACCTCTGCTCTGCGGGCTCTGAACACTGAAGCTTTCTTT
CATSALRALNTEAFF
>.|few|TRBJ2-7|TRBV10-3
TGTGCCATCAGTGAGGAGGCAGGACGGTTCTACGAGCAGTACTTC
CAISEEAGRFYEQYF
>TRBD1|.|TRBJ1-2|TRBV28
TGTGCCAGCAGGTCAGGGGGACCATCCTATGGCTACACCTTC
CASRSGGPSYGYTF
>.|.|TRBJ1-1|TRBV19
TGTGCCAGTATGAGGGGGAACACTGAAGCTTTCTTT
CASMRGNTEAFF
>.|.|TRBJ1-5|TRBV28
TGTGCCATCCAGTCTAGCAATCAGCCCCAGCATTTT
CAIQSSNQPQHF
>.|.|TRBJ1-6|TRBV30
TGTGCCTGGAGGGACCGCGGAGACTCACCCCTCCACTTT
CAWRDRGDSPLHF
>.|.|TRBJ1-2|TRBV11-3
TGTGCCAGCAGCGGCGGTGGGTATGGCTACACCTTC
CASSGGGYGYTF